What follows describes a single TCR beta chain. Its matching antigen is unknown. Germline V lookup: CDR1 MNHNS, CDR2 SASEGT. The CDR3 runs to 15 residues. Trimming removed 5 bases from V and 1 base from J; junction bases left unmatched: 5. This record belongs to a study of cytomegalovirus exposure and HLA in healthy donors. The wider study: Of all 400 or so donors who were genotyped, roughly 81% belonged to the Caucasian-associated ancestry cluster.

PCR primers comprised 60 Vbeta and 13 Jbeta primers. Profiled with immunoSEQ multiplex PCR; TCRdb holds only in-frame clones, not every one. The sample yields fewer than 90,000 clones, 76% seen once. The study, taken as a whole, reports: In a later analysis, productive TCRs from donors in an Asian-associated ancestry cluster reportedly carried fewer N-insertions than the cohort mean. Most TCRs appeared rarely, but some public TCRs recurred in many donors.

Sequenced sample: PBMCs. This TCR was sampled from a male donor in good health and CMV-seronegative. The chain links TRBV6-1 to TRBJ1-3, with TRBD1 identical over 7 bases. CDR3 in DNA: TGTGCCAGCAGTCGCGACAGGGCGTCTGGAAACACCATATATTTT. Its translation: CASSRDRASGNTIYF.